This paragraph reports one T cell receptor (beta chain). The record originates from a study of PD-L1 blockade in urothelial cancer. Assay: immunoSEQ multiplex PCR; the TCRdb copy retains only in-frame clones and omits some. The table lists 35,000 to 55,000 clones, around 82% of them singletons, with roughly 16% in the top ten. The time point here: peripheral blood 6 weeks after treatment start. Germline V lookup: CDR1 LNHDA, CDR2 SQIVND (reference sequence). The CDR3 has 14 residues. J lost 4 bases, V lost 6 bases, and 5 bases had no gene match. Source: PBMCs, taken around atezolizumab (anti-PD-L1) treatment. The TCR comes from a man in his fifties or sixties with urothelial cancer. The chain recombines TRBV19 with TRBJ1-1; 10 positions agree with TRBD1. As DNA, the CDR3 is TGTGCCAGTAGCCGGGGACAGGGGAGCACTGAAGCTTTCTTT. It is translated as CASSRGQGSTEAFF.